These 13 T cell receptor beta chains originate from one sample sequenced in a study of sequential checkpoint blockade in melanoma. This table comes from immunoSEQ multiplex PCR, and its TCRdb copy is limited to in-frame clones, with some not included. The data show about 17,000 clones, with 70% seen just once and about 10% held by the top ten. Treatment reported: randomized to nivolumab then ipilimumab (arm A) or the reverse (arm B). Sequences were derived from CD8+ T cells sorted from blood (inferred from file names), sampled from a patient given nivolumab and ipilimumab in sequence. These receptors were collected from a human donor with melanoma.

The gene calls are TRBV5-4 and TRBJ1-2; a possible D gene is TRBD1 (5 bases). Trimming removed 0 bases at V and 0 bases at J, with 9 bases between. Germline V gene lookup returns CDR1 SGHNT and CDR2 YYREEE (reference sequence). The CDR3 is 15 residues long. Here the CDR3 DNA reads TGTGCCAGCAGCTTGGTACAGGTATCTAACTATGGCTACACCTTC. Encoded protein: CASSLVQVSNYGYTF. Supplemented by reference TRBV5-4 and TRBJ1-2, the full variable domain reads ETGVTQSPTHLIKTRGQQVTLRCSSQSGHNTVSWYQQALGQGPQFIFQYYREEENGRGNFPPRFSGLQFPNYSSELNVNALELDDSALYLCASSLVQVSNYGYTFGSGTRLTVV.

The chain joins TRBV7-9 to TRBJ1-2; the match to TRBD1 covers 12 bases. The CDR3 totals 16 residues. The V gene's germline CDR1 is SEHNR and CDR2 FQNEAQ (reference sequence). The V segment lost 2 bases and the J segment 5 bases; nucleotides outside the gene matches: 6. The CDR3 reads CASSLPSGQGAYGYTF. CDR3 DNA: TGTGCCAGCAGCTTACCATCGGGACAGGGGGCTTATGGCTACACCTTC.

The chain joins TRBV6-6 to TRBJ1-1; tentatively, D is TRBD1 (6 bases). Looked up from germline, CDR1 is MNHNY and CDR2 is SVGAGI (reference sequence). This CDR3 comprises 14 residues. Trimming stripped 0 bases from V and 5 bases from J, with 10 bases between. DNA of the CDR3: TGTGCCAGCAGTTACTCGGGGGCTGGGACTGAAGCTTTCTTT. This gives the protein CASSYSGAGTEAFF.

This sequence joins TRBV6-6 and TRBJ1-1; D might be TRBD1 (5 bases). V was cut by 2 bases and J by 6 bases, with 13 bases left in between. This CDR3 has 14 residues. CDR1 is MNHNY, CDR2 SVGAGI, per germline (reference sequence). As DNA, the CDR3 is TGTGCCAGCAGTTACCAGCAGGGTGGCGCTGAAGCTTTCTTT. It specifies CASSYQQGGAEAFF.

The gene calls are TRBV28 and TRBJ1-5; TRBD1 aligns across 9 bases. Trimming took 3 bases from V and 4 from J; bases not matched to a gene: 7. Germline lookup yields CDR1 MDHEN and CDR2 SYDVKM. This CDR3 is 16 amino acids long. As DNA, the CDR3 is TGTGCCAGCAGTTTCTTCGGGACAGGGATGAATCAGCCCCAGCATTTT. Translated, it gives CASSFFGTGMNQPQHF.

Notes on this clone: At one boundary the junction diverges from the germline segment, which might be a read error. This chain uses TRBV7-9 with TRBJ2-1; no definite D call. This CDR3 has 8 amino acids. The germline V gene has CDR1 SEHNR and CDR2 FQNEAQ (reference sequence). The DNA for the CDR3 is TGTGCCAGCAGCCCACTGCTCTTC. Protein sequence: CASSPLLF.

The chain joins TRBV27 to TRBJ1-2; 9 nucleotides match TRBD1. The CDR3 sequence is 16 residues long. Unmatched junction bases numbered 9, after V lost 5 bases and J lost 2 bases. CDR1 and CDR2 (germline): MNHEY, SMNVEV (reference sequence). CDR3 coding DNA: TGTGCCAGCAGTAGAGGGCCGACAGGGGGGAACTATGGCTACACCTTC. Encoded protein: CASSRGPTGGNYGYTF.

The CDR3 loop is CASSVGSGGDGNTQYF. In DNA form, the CDR3 reads TGTGCCAGCAGCGTAGGATCGGGGGGGGACGGGAATACGCAGTATTTT. The rearrangement uses TRBV9 and TRBJ2-3; 8 nucleotides agree with TRBD2. V trimming: 0 bases; J trimming: 7 bases; junction bases outside the gene matches: 10. The CDR3 loop spans 16 amino acids. Germline V CDR1 and CDR2: SGDLS, YYNGEE.

V and J are TRBV5-1 and TRBJ2-4; 7 positions agree with TRBD1. V gave up 0 bases and J gave up 4 bases; unmatched junction bases: 1. CDR3 length: 14 residues. CDR1 and CDR2 from the germline V gene are SGHRS and YFSETQ. The chain's CDR3 is CASSLGQGKNIQYF. The CDR3 DNA sequence: TGCGCCAGCAGCTTGGGACAGGGAAAAAACATTCAGTACTTC.

The V gene is TRBV29-1, the J gene TRBJ2-6; the D gene is possibly TRBD1 (6 bases). Germline V lookup: CDR1 SQVTM, CDR2 ANQGSEA. The CDR3 has 17 amino acids. V was trimmed by 2 bases and J by 0 bases, leaving 14 bases between them. The CDR3 loop is CSVEWSGQFSGANVLTF. The CDR3 bases are TGCAGCGTTGAATGGTCCGGACAGTTCTCTGGGGCCAACGTCCTGACTTTC.

In this sample, this clone turned up once. The gene calls are TRBV5-6 and TRBJ2-4; the D is unclear. The V gene lost 2 bases and the J gene lost 6 bases, with 9 bases spanning the gap. Per germline, CDR1 SGHDT and CDR2 YYEEEE. CDR3 length: 13 residues. Here the CDR3 DNA reads TGTGCCAGCAGCTTTGAGTACGGAAACATTCAGTACTTC. This encodes CASSFEYGNIQYF.

The CDR3: CAWSEGTLGELFF. Written as DNA, the CDR3 is TGTGCCTGGAGCGAAGGGACTCTCGGGGAGCTGTTTTTT. This chain connects TRBV30 to TRBJ2-2, with TRBD2 as a possible D gene (6 bases). The CDR3 spans 13 residues. Germline V gene sequence: CDR1 GTSNPN, CDR2 SVGIG (reference sequence). V was shortened by 3 bases and J by 7 bases, with 12 bases between the two germline ends.

CDR3 region: CASDPLLGANYGYTF. The DNA of the CDR3 is TGTGCCAGCGACCCCCTTTTAGGAGCTAACTATGGCTACACCTTC. The chain recombines TRBV6-1 with TRBJ1-2; D is unclear. V gave up 8 bases and J gave up 0 bases, with 16 bases separating them. Germline V CDR1 and CDR2: MNHNS, SASEGT. The CDR3 has 15 amino acids.